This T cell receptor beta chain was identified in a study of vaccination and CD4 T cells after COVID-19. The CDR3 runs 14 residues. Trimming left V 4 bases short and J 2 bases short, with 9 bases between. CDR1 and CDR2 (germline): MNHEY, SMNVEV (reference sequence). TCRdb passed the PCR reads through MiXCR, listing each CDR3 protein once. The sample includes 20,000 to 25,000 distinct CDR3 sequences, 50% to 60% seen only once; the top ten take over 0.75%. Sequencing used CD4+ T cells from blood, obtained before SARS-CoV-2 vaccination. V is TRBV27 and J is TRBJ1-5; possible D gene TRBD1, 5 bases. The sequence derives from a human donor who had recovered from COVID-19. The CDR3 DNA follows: TGTGCCAGCAGTTGGGGCCTGGGCAATCAGCCCCAGCATTTT. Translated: CASSWGLGNQPQHF.